This T cell receptor beta chain was sequenced during a study of blood T cell repertoires in COVID-19. As for the study in general: COVID-19 samples, acute and convalescent, were from the United States, Italy and Spain. Nucleic acid was either cDNA or gDNA, and it came from T cells, B-cell-depleted T cells, or PBMCs.

The germline CDR1 and CDR2 sequences are SGHDT and YYEEEE. The V and J ends lost 3 bases and 8 bases, in that order; junction bases with no gene match: 6. The CDR3 length is 13 residues. Per the original data handling: From reference gene primer amplification, estimates of nucleated cell counts were derived. Some clones are missing from TCRdb's copy, which holds only in-frame ones; the method was immunoSEQ multiplex PCR. That table furnishes V, J and clone size, whereas the DNA furnished D and trimming. The sample records 150,000 to 200,000 clones, about 85% being singletons. This chain links TRBV5-6 with TRBJ1-2, with TRBD1 identical over 8 bases. The sequenced sample was peripheral blood. The receptor's source is a woman older than 75 with acute or convalescent COVID-19. The CDR3 reads CASSWGQASGYTF. As DNA, the CDR3 is TGTGCCAGCAGCTGGGGACAGGCCTCGGGCTACACCTTC.